These 23 T cell receptor beta chains came from one sample sequenced in a study of blood T cells in healthy people across ages. It was with a sample-barcoded 5' primer and a J-beta primer mix that a second PCR of roughly 6 to 12 cycles was run. One entry per CDR3 protein, called by TCRdb with MiXCR from the 5' RACE reads. The table shows 1 million or so distinct CDR3 sequences, with 40% to 55% occurring only once. Material: blood. The origin of the receptors is a woman in her sixties in good health.

This sequence joins TRBV7-8 and TRBJ2-7; D ambiguous. Trimming shortened V by 5 bases and J by 3 bases, and 11 bases separated the two germline ends. The germline gives CDR1 SGHVS, CDR2 FQNEAQ. The CDR3 runs to 13 residues. The CDR3 protein is CASSPPSDYEQYF. CDR3 DNA: TGTGCCAGCAGCCCCCCGTCCGACTACGAGCAGTACTTC.

This clonotype was seen a handful of times. The chain joins TRBV27 to TRBJ2-7, with D unresolved. This CDR3 is 13 amino acids long. The V end was cut by 5 bases, the J end by 0 bases, with 8 bases between. Germline assignment: CDR1 MNHEY and CDR2 SMNVEV (reference sequence). The DNA of the CDR3 is TGTGCCAGCAGTGAACGAATCTCCTACGAGCAGTACTTC. Its translation: CASSERISYEQYF.

This clonotype turned up a few times. The J gene is TRBJ1-5, the V gene TRBV27; D uncertain. The CDR3 runs 13 residues. Germline V CDR1 and CDR2: MNHEY, SMNVEV (reference sequence). Trimming stripped 2 bases from V and 3 bases from J, with 5 bases between. Here the CDR3 reads CASSLTVNQPQHF. In DNA, the CDR3 is TGTGCCAGCAGTTTAACAGTCAATCAGCCCCAGCATTTT.

As to this clonotype: One junction end disagrees with the germline gene, perhaps due to a read error. The chain uses TRBV7-2 and TRBJ2-4; no clear D. Germline V gene sequence: CDR1 SGHTA, CDR2 FQGNSA. The CDR3 is 13 amino acids. The CDR3 reads CVSRRSDKNIQYF. CDR3 nucleotide sequence: TGTGTCAGCCGTAGGAGCGACAAAAACATTCAGTACTTC.

The chain couples TRBV5-6 to TRBJ2-4; 15 bases agree with TRBD2. The J call may be wrong; the DNA end is better matched by TRBJ2-7. The CDR3 runs 17 residues. Germline V gene data show CDR1 as SGHDT and CDR2 as YYEEEE. CDR3 sequence (DNA): TGTGCCAGCAGCGAACGGACTAGCGGGAGGGCCCGTCACGAGCAGTACTTC. Its protein is CASSERTSGRARHEQYF.

The chain combines TRBV9 with TRBJ2-1, with 16 nucleotides matching TRBD2. This CDR3 is built from 21 residues. Germline CDR1 reads SGDLS; CDR2 reads YYNGEE. J gave up 5 bases and V 3 bases, and 17 bases lay outside the gene matches. The CDR3 nucleotides read TGTGCCAGCAGCGCCTCACGGGGACTAGCGGGAGGGCTTGGTTGGGACAATGAGCAGTTCTTC. Its protein is CASSASRGLAGGLGWDNEQFF.

The chain has TRBV5-6 and TRBJ1-2; 7 nucleotides line up with TRBD1. The CDR3 loop spans 14 amino acids. From germline, CDR1 is SGHDT and CDR2 YYEEEE. V lost 0 bases and J lost 7; bases outside the gene matches: 6. In DNA form, the CDR3 reads TGTGCCAGCAGCTTGGACCGACAGGGCGTTGGCTACACCTTC. Protein: CASSLDRQGVGYTF.

The chain recombines TRBV7-8 with TRBJ2-7, with D perhaps TRBD2 (6 bases). The V gene lost 1 base and the J gene lost 3 bases, with 10 bases spanning the gap. The CDR3 runs 14 residues. The germline V gene encodes CDR1 SGHVS and CDR2 FQNEAQ. The CDR3 loop is CASSLVRRDYEQYF. DNA for the CDR3: TGTGCCAGCAGCTTAGTCAGGCGGGACTACGAGCAGTACTTC.

In this sample, this clonotype turned up a few times. The rearrangement joins TRBV28 to TRBJ2-1, with D perhaps matching TRBD1 (6 bases). Trimming left V 3 bases short and J 0 bases short, with 15 bases between. Per the germline V gene, CDR1 is MDHEN and CDR2 is SYDVKM. The CDR3 runs to 17 residues. The CDR3 nucleotides are TGTGCCAGCAGTTTGGGGGCTACCCAGAGCTCCTACAATGAGCAGTTCTTC. This encodes CASSLGATQSSYNEQFF.

The chain employs TRBV30 and TRBJ2-7, with 7 bases identical to TRBD2. Germline values: CDR1 GTSNPN, CDR2 SVGIG (reference sequence). V shed 3 bases, J shed 3 bases, and the junction held 5 bases outside the gene matches. There are 13 residues in the CDR3. In nucleotides, the CDR3 is TGTGCCTGGAGCCCCGGACTAGTCTACGAGCAGTACTTC. Protein sequence: CAWSPGLVYEQYF.

The CDR3 sequence: CASSLDPPGASGTDTQYF. The CDR3 DNA sequence: TGTGCCAGCAGCTTAGATCCCCCTGGGGCTAGTGGCACAGATACGCAGTATTTT. This chain joins TRBV11-2 and TRBJ2-3; D possibly corresponds to TRBD1 (5 bases). Trimming removed 0 bases at V and 1 base at J, with 17 bases between. Germline V lookup: CDR1 SGHAT, CDR2 FQNNGV. There are 18 residues in the CDR3.

This clonotype was recorded many times. The chain links TRBV28 to TRBJ2-7; 8 bases align to TRBD1. The V segment lost 6 bases and the J segment 2 bases; nucleotides outside the gene matches: 9. This CDR3 spans 15 amino acids. Germline V gene data show CDR1 as MDHEN and CDR2 as SYDVKM. CDR3 residues: CASSLSGTGTYEQYF. CDR3 nucleotide sequence: TGTGCCAGCAGCTTGTCCGGGACAGGTACCTACGAGCAGTACTTC.

This clonotype was detected a few times. CDR3 DNA sequence: TGTGCCACCCGCCCTGTAGCCCCGCGTTCAGATACGCAGTATTTT. The encoded protein is CATRPVAPRSDTQYF. The chain carries TRBV6-6 and TRBJ2-3; no definite D call. The CDR3 sequence is 15 residues long. Trimming left V 10 bases short and J 4 bases short, with 21 bases between. Germline assignment: CDR1 MNHNY and CDR2 SVGAGI (reference sequence).

This clonotype was counted only a few times. The chain is built from TRBV28 and TRBJ1-6; 8 bases are a match to TRBD1. Germline V gene data show CDR1 as MDHEN and CDR2 as SYDVKM. The CDR3 runs to 15 residues. J lost 7 bases, V lost 1 base, and 3 bases had no gene match. The CDR3 DNA reads as TGTGCCAGCAGTTTATACAGGGGGGAAAATTCACCCCTCCACTTT. This translates into CASSLYRGENSPLHF.

The chain carries TRBV9 and TRBJ2-5, with D perhaps TRBD1 or TRBD2 (5 bases each). This CDR3 comprises 16 residues. Germline loops: CDR1 SGDLS, CDR2 YYNGEE. The V and J ends lost 2 bases and 1 base respectively, with 15 bases between them. CDR3: CASSVLSGAFQETQYF. The CDR3 coding sequence is TGTGCCAGCAGCGTCCTATCCGGGGCCTTCCAAGAGACCCAGTACTTC.

This clonotype showed up just a few times. The V call is TRBV12-3 or TRBV12-4, the J call TRBJ1-5; a possible D gene is TRBD1 (5 bases). V lost 3 bases and J lost 5, with 8 bases in between. The CDR3 loop spans 13 amino acids. This chain's CDR3 is CASSFGHYQPQHF. CDR3 sequence (DNA): TGTGCCAGCAGTTTCGGACACTATCAGCCCCAGCATTTT.

Only a few counts were recorded for this clonotype. The chain links TRBV27 to TRBJ2-1; D may be TRBD2 (6 bases). Looked up from germline, CDR1 is MNHEY and CDR2 is SMNVEV (reference sequence). V lost 5 bases to trimming and J lost 0 bases, with 14 bases between them. The CDR3 has 16 amino acids. Here the CDR3 DNA reads TGTGCCAGCAGTGGAGGGACTCTGGGCTCCTACAATGAGCAGTTCTTC. Its protein is CASSGGTLGSYNEQFF.

The V call is TRBV6-5, the J call TRBJ2-1; D is tentatively TRBD1 or TRBD2 (6 bases each). Germline V gene data show CDR1 as MNHEY and CDR2 as SVGAGI. V lost 10 bases and J lost 6, with 19 bases in between. The CDR3 has 14 amino acids. This CDR3 is CATSRGGRGNEQFF. DNA of the CDR3: TGTGCCACCTCCCGTGGGGGGCGCGGCAATGAGCAGTTCTTC.

This chain connects TRBV28 to TRBJ1-1; D is unclear. V was pared by 7 bases and J by 0 bases, with 12 bases between. The CDR3 is made up of 14 amino acids. Germline V CDR1 and CDR2: MDHEN, SYDVKM. The CDR3 spells CASNDHGMNTEAFF. The CDR3 DNA reads as TGTGCCAGCAATGACCACGGAATGAACACTGAAGCTTTCTTT.

The table lists this clonotype with a few counts. The chain recombines TRBV9 with TRBJ2-3; 8 bases agree with TRBD2. CDR1 is SGDLS, CDR2 YYNGEE, per germline. V dropped 3 bases and J dropped 4; count of bases not matched to a gene: 10. The CDR3 is made up of 16 amino acids. CDR3 sequence reads: CASSEQAGEGADTQYF. The DNA for the CDR3 is TGTGCCAGCAGCGAACAAGCGGGAGAGGGTGCAGATACGCAGTATTTT. The variable domain in full, completed from reference TRBV9 and TRBJ2-3, reads DSGVTQTPKHLITATGQRVTLRCSPRSGDLSVYWYQQSLDQGLQFLIQYYNGEERAKGNILERFSAQQFPDLHSELNLSSLELGDSALYFCASSEQAGEGADTQYFGPGTRLTVL.

The chain employs TRBV29-1 and TRBJ2-5, with D perhaps matching TRBD2 (6 bases). Trimming removed 2 bases from V and 5 bases from J, with 24 bases in between. The CDR3 covers 17 residues. CDR1 is SQVTM and CDR2 is ANQGSEA in the germline V gene. The CDR3 here is CSVEPRRGSVSRETQYF. DNA of the CDR3: TGCAGCGTTGAACCCAGGAGGGGCAGCGTAAGCCGGGAGACCCAGTACTTC. Complete variable domain (other parts from reference TRBV29-1 and TRBJ2-5): SAVISQKPSRDICQRGTSLTIQCQVDSQVTMMFWYRQQPGQSLTLIATANQGSEATYESGFVIDKFPISRPNLTFSTLTVSNMSPEDSSIYLCSVEPRRGSVSRETQYFGPGTRLLVL.

V usage is TRBV2 and J usage is TRBJ1-2; 9 bases map to TRBD1. The CDR3 consists of 14 residues. Trimming cost V 2 bases and J 5 bases; bases outside gene matches: 3. CDR1 is SNHLY, CDR2 FYNNEI, per germline. This chain's CDR3 is CASSETGGAYGYTF. DNA of the CDR3: TGTGCCAGCAGTGAAACAGGGGGCGCGTATGGCTACACCTTC.

V and J are TRBV27 and TRBJ2-5; D might be TRBD1 or TRBD2, each matching 5 bases. From germline, CDR1 is MNHEY and CDR2 SMNVEV (reference sequence). This CDR3 spans 15 amino acids. Trimming shortened V by 6 bases and J by 1 base, and 15 bases separated the two germline ends. CDR3 nucleotide sequence: TGTGCCAGCAGCCTGGGGACGTTAGGCCAAGAGACCCAGTACTTC. Amino acids: CASSLGTLGQETQYF.